These 12 T cell receptor beta chains originate from one sample sequenced in a study of control samples from healthy donors and cancer patients. Profiled with immunoSEQ multiplex PCR; TCRdb holds only in-frame clones, not every one. The sample has about 170,000 clones, roughly 94% seen once; the top ten hold roughly 1.3%. Sequencing was performed on blood. The receptors stem from a woman between 18 and 29 years old in good health.

The chain employs TRBV5-1 and TRBJ2-7, with 7 bases fitting TRBD1. The J segment lost 4 bases and the V segment lost 4 bases, leaving 5 bases of the junction unmatched. The CDR3 runs to 13 residues. Germline values: CDR1 SGHRS, CDR2 YFSETQ. CDR3 coding DNA: TGCGCCAGCAGCGACAGGGTAGGATACGAGCAGTACTTC. The encoded protein is CASSDRVGYEQYF.

The count of this clone is one. The chain is built from TRBV6-5 and TRBJ1-2, with TRBD1 identical over 7 bases. Germline CDR1 is MNHEY and CDR2 is SVGAGI. The CDR3 contains 15 residues. V shed 2 bases, J shed 0 bases, and the junction held 3 bases outside the gene matches. The CDR3 loop reads CASSYGQATNYGYTF. In DNA form, the CDR3 reads TGTGCCAGCAGTTACGGACAGGCAACTAACTATGGCTACACCTTC.

The rearrangement links TRBV24-1 to TRBJ2-6; possible D gene TRBD2, 6 bases. Germline loops: CDR1 KGHDR, CDR2 SFDVKD. This CDR3 has 19 amino acids. V lost 0 bases and J lost 0, with 14 bases in between. Here the CDR3 reads CATSDLGGSEFSGANVLTF. Here the CDR3 DNA reads TGTGCCACCAGTGATTTGGGGGGGAGCGAGTTCTCTGGGGCCAACGTCCTGACTTTC.

The chain links TRBV10-3 to TRBJ1-4; the D is unclear. The CDR3 loop spans 14 amino acids. Trimming took off 0 bases at V and 5 bases at J, with 7 bases between the two ends. Germline loops: CDR1 ENHRY, CDR2 SYGVKD. In DNA form, the CDR3 reads TGTGCCATCAGTGAGTCTACGGCCAATGAAAAACTGTTTTTT. The encoded protein is CAISESTANEKLFF.

This clone was found once. The chain employs TRBV19 and TRBJ2-1, with D uncertain. The CDR3 loop spans 15 amino acids. Trimming removed 6 bases at V and 0 bases at J, with 12 bases between. Germline V CDR1 and CDR2: LNHDA, SQIVND (reference sequence). Here the CDR3 reads CASRLDVSSYNEQFF. The CDR3 region has the DNA TGTGCCAGTAGACTGGACGTGAGCTCCTACAATGAGCAGTTCTTC.

V gene TRBV11-2 combines with J gene TRBJ2-2; 7 nucleotides align to TRBD2. The CDR3 sequence is 14 residues long. In germline, CDR1 is SGHAT, CDR2 FQNNGV. After removal of 11 bases from V and 2 bases from J, the junction contained 8 bases not matched to a gene. The CDR3 is CAGGRGPNTGELFF. The CDR3 DNA reads as TGTGCCGGAGGGAGGGGCCCCAACACCGGGGAGCTGTTTTTT.

As DNA, the CDR3 is TGTGCCAGCAGCCAGACCTGGGGACCCGGAAACACCATATATTTT. It is translated as CASSQTWGPGNTIYF. V usage is TRBV7-2 and J usage is TRBJ1-3; D is possibly TRBD1 (5 bases). Per germline, CDR1 SGHTA and CDR2 FQGNSA. Trimming shortened V by 5 bases and J by 4 bases, and 15 bases separated the two germline ends. CDR3 length equals 15 residues.

The chain uses TRBV4-3 and TRBJ1-5, with D unresolved. The CDR3 has 15 amino acids. The V end was cut by 2 bases, the J end by 6 bases, with 14 bases between. Germline CDR1 and CDR2: LGHNA and YSLEER. The CDR3 nucleotides are TGCGCCAGCAGCCAATCCCACAGTTGGGGTCAGCCCCAGCATTTT. Its translation: CASSQSHSWGQPQHF.

This clone was observed a few times. The chain has TRBV19 and TRBJ1-5; D is uncertain. The CDR3 is made up of 13 amino acids. Germline loops: CDR1 LNHDA, CDR2 SQIVND (reference sequence). Between the trimmed V and J ends, which lost 3 bases and 2 bases, there was a span of 5 bases. The CDR3 nucleotides are TGTGCCAGTAGTATGTGGGGCAATCAGCCCCAGCATTTT. It encodes CASSMWGNQPQHF.

The V and J genes are TRBV9 and TRBJ1-3, with unresolved D. Germline V CDR1 and CDR2: SGDLS, YYNGEE. This CDR3 has 14 residues. The germline V and J ends were trimmed by 2 bases and 0 bases, with 6 bases remaining between them. In nucleotides, the CDR3 is TGTGCCAGCAGCGTTCTCAGCTCTGGAAACACCATATATTTT. This encodes CASSVLSSGNTIYF.

This clone is a singleton in its sample. This chain joins TRBV9 and TRBJ2-1; 8 bases match TRBD2. The CDR3 is 14 amino acids. With 1 base clipped from V and 8 bases from J, the junction kept 5 bases outside the gene matches. Germline lookup yields CDR1 SGDLS and CDR2 YYNGEE. CDR3 DNA sequence: TGTGCCAGCAGCGTATTCGGGACTAGAGATGAGCAGTTCTTC. Translated: CASSVFGTRDEQFF.

This chain joins TRBV19 and TRBJ2-5, with 10 bases fitting TRBD1. The CDR3 is 15 amino acids. Germline CDR1 LNHDA, CDR2 SQIVND (reference sequence). J gave up 4 bases and V 2 bases, and 4 bases lay outside the gene matches. CDR3 amino acids: CASSIPTGGRETQYF. CDR3 in DNA: TGTGCCAGTAGTATACCGACAGGGGGCAGAGAGACCCAGTACTTC.